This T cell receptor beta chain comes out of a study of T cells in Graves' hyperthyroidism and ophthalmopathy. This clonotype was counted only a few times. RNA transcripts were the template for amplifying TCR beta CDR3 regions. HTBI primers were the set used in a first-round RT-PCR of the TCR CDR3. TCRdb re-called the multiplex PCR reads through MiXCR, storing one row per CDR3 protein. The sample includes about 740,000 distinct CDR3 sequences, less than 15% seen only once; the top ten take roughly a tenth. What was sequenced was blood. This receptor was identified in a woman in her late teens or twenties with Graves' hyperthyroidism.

The CDR3 DNA reads TGCGCCAGCAGCCAAGAGGTGCCCACCAGGGTGTCCTACAATGAGCAGTTCTTC. As protein: CASSQEVPTRVSYNEQFF. The chain joins TRBV4-3 to TRBJ2-1; D is possibly TRBD1 (5 bases). CDR1 is LGHNA, CDR2 YSLEER, per germline. This CDR3 comprises 18 residues. Between the trimmed V and J ends, which lost 0 bases and 1 base, there was a span of 16 bases.